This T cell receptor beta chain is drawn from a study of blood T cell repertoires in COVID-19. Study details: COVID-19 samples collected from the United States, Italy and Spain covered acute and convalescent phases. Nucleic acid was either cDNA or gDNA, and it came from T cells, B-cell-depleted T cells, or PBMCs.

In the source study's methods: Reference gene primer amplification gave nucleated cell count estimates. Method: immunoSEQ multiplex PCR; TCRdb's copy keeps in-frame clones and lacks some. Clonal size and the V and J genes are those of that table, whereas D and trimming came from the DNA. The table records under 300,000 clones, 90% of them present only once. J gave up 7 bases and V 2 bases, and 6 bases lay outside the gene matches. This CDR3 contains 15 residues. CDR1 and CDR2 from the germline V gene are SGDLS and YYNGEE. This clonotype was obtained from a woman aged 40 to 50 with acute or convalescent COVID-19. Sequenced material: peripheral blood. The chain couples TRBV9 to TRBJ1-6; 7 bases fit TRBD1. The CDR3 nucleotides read TGTGCCAGCAGCGTCGACAGGGACCTCAATTCACCCCTCCACTTT. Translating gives CASSVDRDLNSPLHF.